This T cell receptor beta chain was sequenced for a study of T cells after yellow fever vaccination. The CDR3 sequence is 13 residues long. Trimming took off 4 bases at V and 2 bases at J, with 4 bases between the two ends. Germline CDR1 and CDR2: SGHRS and YFSETQ. This clonotype was seen only a few times. One entry per CDR3 protein results from TCRdb running MiXCR on the 5' RACE reads. The sample holds 300,000 or so distinct CDR3 sequences, 13% seen once. The receptor was derived from a man younger than 45 who received the YFV17D yellow fever vaccine. The rearrangement uses TRBV5-1 and TRBJ2-6; no firm D call. The material sequenced was CD4+ T cells sorted from PBMCs, taken 45 days after the yellow fever booster vaccination. CDR3 coding DNA: TGCGCCAGCAGCGCAACTGGGGCCAACGTCCTGACTTTC. It encodes CASSATGANVLTF.